This entry features one T cell receptor beta chain sequence. No antigen is known for it. Each CDR3 protein gets one entry after TCRdb re-called the 5' RACE reads with MiXCR. The sample has about 100,000 distinct CDR3 sequences, 4.4% seen once; the top ten hold about 20%. This specimen comes from a study of spatial heterogeneity in lung cancer. Notes on the study in general: Within tumors, counts of expanded alpha and beta TCRs tracked tumor mutation counts.

Time point denoted: sample taken at primary tumor resection. Approximately 70 TRACERx patients with early, untreated non-small cell lung cancer donated samples. There are 14 residues in the CDR3. The ends were cut back, 2 bases at V and 3 bases at J, with 10 bases in the middle. Germline CDR1 and CDR2: SGHAT and FQNNGV. This receptor was taken from a male donor with early-stage non-small cell lung cancer. V usage is TRBV11-2 and J usage is TRBJ1-1; D call uncertain. Specimen: lung tumor tissue, collected at surgery. CDR3 region: CASSLRVQDTEAFF. Written as DNA, the CDR3 is TGTGCCAGCAGCTTAAGGGTTCAGGACACTGAAGCTTTCTTT.